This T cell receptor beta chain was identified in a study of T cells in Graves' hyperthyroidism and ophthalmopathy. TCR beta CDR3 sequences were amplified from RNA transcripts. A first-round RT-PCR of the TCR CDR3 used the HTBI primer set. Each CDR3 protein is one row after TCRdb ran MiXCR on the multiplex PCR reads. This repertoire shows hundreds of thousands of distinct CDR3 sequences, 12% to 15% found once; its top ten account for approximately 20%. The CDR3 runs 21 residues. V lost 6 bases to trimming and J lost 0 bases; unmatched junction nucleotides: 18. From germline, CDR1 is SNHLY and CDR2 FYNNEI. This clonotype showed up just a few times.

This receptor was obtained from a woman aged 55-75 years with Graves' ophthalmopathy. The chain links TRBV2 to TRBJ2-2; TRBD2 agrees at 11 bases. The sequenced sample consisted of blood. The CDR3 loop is CASSVGTFTSGSFANTGELFF. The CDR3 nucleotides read TGTGCCAGCAGCGTAGGGACATTTACTAGCGGGAGTTTCGCGAACACCGGGGAGCTGTTTTTT.